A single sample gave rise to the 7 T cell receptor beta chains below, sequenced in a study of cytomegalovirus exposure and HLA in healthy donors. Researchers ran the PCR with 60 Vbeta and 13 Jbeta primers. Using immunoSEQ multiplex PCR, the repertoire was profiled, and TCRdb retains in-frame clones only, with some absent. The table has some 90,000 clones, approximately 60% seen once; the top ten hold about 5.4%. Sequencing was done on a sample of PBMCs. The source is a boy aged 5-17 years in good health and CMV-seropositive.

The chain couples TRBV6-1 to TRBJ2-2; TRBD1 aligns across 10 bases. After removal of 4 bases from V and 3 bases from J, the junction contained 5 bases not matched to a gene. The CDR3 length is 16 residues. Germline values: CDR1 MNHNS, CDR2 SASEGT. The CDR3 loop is CASSGWTGGYTGELFF. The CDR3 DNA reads TGTGCCAGCAGTGGTTGGACAGGGGGGTACACCGGGGAGCTGTTTTTT.

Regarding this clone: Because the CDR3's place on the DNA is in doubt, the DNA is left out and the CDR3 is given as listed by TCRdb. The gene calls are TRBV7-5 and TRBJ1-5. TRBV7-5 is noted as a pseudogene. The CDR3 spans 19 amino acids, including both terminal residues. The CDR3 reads CVRSLVWGDGTYSNQPQHF.

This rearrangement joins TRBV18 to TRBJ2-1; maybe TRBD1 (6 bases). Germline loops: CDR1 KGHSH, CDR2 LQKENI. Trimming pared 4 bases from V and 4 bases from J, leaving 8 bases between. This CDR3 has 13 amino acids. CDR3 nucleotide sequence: TGTGCCAGCTCACAGGGGGTATACAATGAGCAGTTCTTC. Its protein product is CASSQGVYNEQFF.

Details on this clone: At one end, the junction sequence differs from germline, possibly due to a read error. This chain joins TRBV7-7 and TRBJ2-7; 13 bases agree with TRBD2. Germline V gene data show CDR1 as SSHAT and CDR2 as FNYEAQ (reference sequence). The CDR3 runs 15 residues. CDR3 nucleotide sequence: TGTGCTAGCAGCCCCGGACTAGCGGGAGCCGGAGAGCAGTACTTC. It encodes CASSPGLAGAGEQYF. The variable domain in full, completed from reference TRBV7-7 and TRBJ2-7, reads GAGVSQSPRYKVTKRGQDVTLRCDPISSHATLYWYQQALGQGPEFLTYFNYEAQPDKSGLPSDRFSAERPEGSISTLTIQRTEQRDSAMYRCASSPGLAGAGEQYFGPGTRLTVT.

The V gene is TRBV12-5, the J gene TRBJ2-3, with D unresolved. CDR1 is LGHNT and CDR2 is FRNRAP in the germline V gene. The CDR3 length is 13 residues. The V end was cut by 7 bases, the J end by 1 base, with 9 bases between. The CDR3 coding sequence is TGTGCTAGTGCTCGCTCGGGCACAGATACGCAGTATTTT. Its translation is CASARSGTDTQYF.

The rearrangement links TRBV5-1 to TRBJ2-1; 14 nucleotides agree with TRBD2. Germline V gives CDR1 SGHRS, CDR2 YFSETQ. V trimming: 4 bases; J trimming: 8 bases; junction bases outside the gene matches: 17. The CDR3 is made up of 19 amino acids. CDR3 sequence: CASSLGLAGGLTTGDEQFF. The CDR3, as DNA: TGCGCCAGCAGCCTTGGACTAGCGGGAGGCCTCACGACGGGAGATGAGCAGTTCTTC.

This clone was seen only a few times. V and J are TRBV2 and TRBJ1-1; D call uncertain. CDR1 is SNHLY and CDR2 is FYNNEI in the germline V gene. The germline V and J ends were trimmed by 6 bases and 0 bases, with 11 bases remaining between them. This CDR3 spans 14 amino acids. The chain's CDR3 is CASRVTRLNTEAFF. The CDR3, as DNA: TGTGCCAGCAGGGTGACACGACTGAACACTGAAGCTTTCTTT.